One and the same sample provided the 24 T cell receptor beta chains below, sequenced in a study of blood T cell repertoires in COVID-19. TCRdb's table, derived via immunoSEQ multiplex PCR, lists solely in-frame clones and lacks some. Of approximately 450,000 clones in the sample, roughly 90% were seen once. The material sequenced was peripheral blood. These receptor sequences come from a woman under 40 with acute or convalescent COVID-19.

The CDR3: CASALGAFNTEAFF. Written as DNA, the CDR3 is TGTGCCAGCGCACTGGGGGCTTTTAACACTGAAGCTTTCTTT. The chain is built from TRBV7-2 and TRBJ1-1; a weak D match, TRBD1 (6 bases). This CDR3 is built from 14 residues. Germline CDR1 reads SGHTA; CDR2 reads FQGNSA. V was trimmed by 8 bases and J by 2 bases, leaving 15 bases between them.

CDR3 sequence reads: CASSREDRYGYTF. The CDR3 DNA reads TGTGCCAGCAGCCGAGAGGACAGGTACGGCTACACCTTC. The J gene is TRBJ1-2, the V gene TRBV3-1 (or the pseudogene TRBV3-2); 7 positions match TRBD1. The CDR3 spans 13 residues. The germline CDR1 and CDR2 sequences are LGHDT and YNNKEL (reference sequence). V shed 4 bases, J shed 8 bases, and the junction held 7 bases outside the gene matches.

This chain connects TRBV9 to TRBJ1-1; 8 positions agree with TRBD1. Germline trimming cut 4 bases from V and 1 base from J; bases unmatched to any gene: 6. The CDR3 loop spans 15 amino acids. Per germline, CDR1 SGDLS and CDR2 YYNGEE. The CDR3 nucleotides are TGTGCCAGCAGCCCGCAGACAGGGGCGAACACTGAAGCTTTCTTT. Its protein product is CASSPQTGANTEAFF. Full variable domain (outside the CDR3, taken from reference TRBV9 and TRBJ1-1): DSGVTQTPKHLITATGQRVTLRCSPRSGDLSVYWYQQSLDQGLQFLIQYYNGEERAKGNILERFSAQQFPDLHSELNLSSLELGDSALYFCASSPQTGANTEAFFGQGTRLTVV.

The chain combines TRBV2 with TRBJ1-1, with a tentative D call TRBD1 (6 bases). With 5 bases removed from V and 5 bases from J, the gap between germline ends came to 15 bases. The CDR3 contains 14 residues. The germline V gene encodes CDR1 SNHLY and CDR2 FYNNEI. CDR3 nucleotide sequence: TGTGCCAGCAGTCTACAGGGTAGGAGTACTGAAGCTTTCTTT. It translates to CASSLQGRSTEAFF.

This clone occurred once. The CDR3 loop is CASSVGASGYNEQFF. The CDR3 DNA is TGTGCCAGCAGCGTAGGGGCTAGCGGTTACAATGAGCAGTTCTTC. The gene calls are TRBV9 and TRBJ2-1, with TRBD2 matching 7 bases. V was clipped by 0 bases and J by 4 bases; unmatched bases: 4. Germline V lookup: CDR1 SGDLS, CDR2 YYNGEE. The length of the CDR3 is 15 residues.

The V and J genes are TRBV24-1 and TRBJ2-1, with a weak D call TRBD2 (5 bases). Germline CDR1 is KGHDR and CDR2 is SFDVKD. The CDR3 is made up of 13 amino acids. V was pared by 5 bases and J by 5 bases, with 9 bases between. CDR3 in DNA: TGTGCCACCAGTGGGACTCGCCACAATGAGCAGTTCTTC. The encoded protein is CATSGTRHNEQFF.

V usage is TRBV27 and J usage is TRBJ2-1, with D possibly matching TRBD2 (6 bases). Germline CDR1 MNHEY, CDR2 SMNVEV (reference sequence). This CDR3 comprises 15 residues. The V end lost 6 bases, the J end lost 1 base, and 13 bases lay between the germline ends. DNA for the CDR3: TGTGCCAGCAGGCTGACTGGGGGGTCCTACAATGAGCAGTTCTTC. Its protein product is CASRLTGGSYNEQFF.

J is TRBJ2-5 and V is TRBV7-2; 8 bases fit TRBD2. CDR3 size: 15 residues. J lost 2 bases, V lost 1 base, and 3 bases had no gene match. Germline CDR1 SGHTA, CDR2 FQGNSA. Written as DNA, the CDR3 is TGTGCCAGCAGCTTAGGCGGGGGGTCTCAAGAGACCCAGTACTTC. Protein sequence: CASSLGGGSQETQYF.

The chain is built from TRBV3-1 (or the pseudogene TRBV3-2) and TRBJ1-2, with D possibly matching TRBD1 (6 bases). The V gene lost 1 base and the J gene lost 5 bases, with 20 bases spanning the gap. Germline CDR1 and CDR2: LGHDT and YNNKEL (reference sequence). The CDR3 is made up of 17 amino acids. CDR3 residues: CASSQVVRDTSYYGYTF. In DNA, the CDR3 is TGTGCCAGCAGCCAAGTCGTCCGGGACACAAGCTATTATGGCTACACCTTC.

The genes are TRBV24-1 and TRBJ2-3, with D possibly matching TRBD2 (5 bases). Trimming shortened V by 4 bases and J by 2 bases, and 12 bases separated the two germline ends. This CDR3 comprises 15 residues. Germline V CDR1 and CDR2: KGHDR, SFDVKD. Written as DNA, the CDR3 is TGTGCCACCAGTGACGGGGTCCCTAACACAGATACGCAGTATTTT. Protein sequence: CATSDGVPNTDTQYF.

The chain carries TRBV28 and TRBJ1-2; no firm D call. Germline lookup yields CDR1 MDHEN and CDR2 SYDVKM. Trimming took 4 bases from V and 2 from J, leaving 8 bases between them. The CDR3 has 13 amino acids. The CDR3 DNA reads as TGTGCCAGCAGTTCAGCGCTAAACTATGGCTACACCTTC. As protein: CASSSALNYGYTF.

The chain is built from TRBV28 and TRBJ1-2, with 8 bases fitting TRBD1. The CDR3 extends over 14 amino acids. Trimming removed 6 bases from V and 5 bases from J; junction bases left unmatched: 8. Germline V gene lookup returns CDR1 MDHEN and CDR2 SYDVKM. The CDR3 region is CASRYPDRGYGYTF. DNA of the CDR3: TGTGCCAGCAGGTATCCCGACAGGGGTTATGGCTACACCTTC.

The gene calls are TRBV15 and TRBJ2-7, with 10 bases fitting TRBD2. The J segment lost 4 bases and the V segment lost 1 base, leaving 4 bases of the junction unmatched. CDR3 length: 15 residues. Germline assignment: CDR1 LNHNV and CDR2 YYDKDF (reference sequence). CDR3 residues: CATSRASGGAYEQYF. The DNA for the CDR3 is TGTGCCACCAGCAGAGCTAGCGGGGGAGCATACGAGCAGTACTTC. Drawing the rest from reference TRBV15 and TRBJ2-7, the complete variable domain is DAMVIQNPRYQVTQFGKPVTLSCSQTLNHNVMYWYQQKSSQAPKLLFHYYDKDFNNEADTPDNFQSRRPNTSFCFLDIRSPGLGDTAMYLCATSRASGGAYEQYFGPGTRLTVT.

The CDR3 spells CASSNTRDRGSTDTQYF. In nucleotides, the CDR3 is TGTGCCAGCAGCAACACCCGGGACAGGGGTTCGACAGATACGCAGTATTTT. The chain joins TRBV27 to TRBJ2-3; 10 bases fit TRBD1. V trimming: 6 bases; J trimming: 3 bases; junction bases outside the gene matches: 12. This CDR3 region has 17 residues. Germline V CDR1 and CDR2: MNHEY, SMNVEV (reference sequence).

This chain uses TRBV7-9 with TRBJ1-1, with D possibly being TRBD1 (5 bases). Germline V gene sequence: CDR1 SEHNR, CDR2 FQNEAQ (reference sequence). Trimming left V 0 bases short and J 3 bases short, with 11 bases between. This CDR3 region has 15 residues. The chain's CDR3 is CASSLAPGTDTEAFF. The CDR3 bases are TGTGCCAGCAGCTTAGCCCCGGGGACTGACACTGAAGCTTTCTTT. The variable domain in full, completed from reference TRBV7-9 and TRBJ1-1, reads DTGVSQNPRHKITKRGQNVTFRCDPISEHNRLYWYRQTLGQGPEFLTYFQNEAQLEKSRLLSDRFSAERPKGSFSTLEIQRTEQGDSAMYLCASSLAPGTDTEAFFGQGTRLTVV.

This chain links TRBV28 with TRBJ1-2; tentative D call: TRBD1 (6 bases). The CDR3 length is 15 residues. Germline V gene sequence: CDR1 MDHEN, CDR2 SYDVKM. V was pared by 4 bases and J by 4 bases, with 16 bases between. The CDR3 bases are TGTGCCAGCAGTTCAAGCAGGGGTCTGGGCTATGGCTACACCTTC. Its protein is CASSSSRGLGYGYTF.

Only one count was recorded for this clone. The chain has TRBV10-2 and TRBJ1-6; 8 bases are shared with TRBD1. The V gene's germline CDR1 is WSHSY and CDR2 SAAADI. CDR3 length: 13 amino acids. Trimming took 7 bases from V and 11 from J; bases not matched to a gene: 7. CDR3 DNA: TGCGCCAGCACGGACAGGGAAAGTGCACCCCTCCACTTT. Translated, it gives CASTDRESAPLHF.

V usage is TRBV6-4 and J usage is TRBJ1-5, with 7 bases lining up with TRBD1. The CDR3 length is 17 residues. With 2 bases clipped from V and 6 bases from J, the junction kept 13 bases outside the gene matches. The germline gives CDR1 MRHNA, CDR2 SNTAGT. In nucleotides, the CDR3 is TGTGCCAGCAGTGACCCGAAAACCTACAGGGGCGGTCAGCCCCAGCATTTT. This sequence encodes CASSDPKTYRGGQPQHF.

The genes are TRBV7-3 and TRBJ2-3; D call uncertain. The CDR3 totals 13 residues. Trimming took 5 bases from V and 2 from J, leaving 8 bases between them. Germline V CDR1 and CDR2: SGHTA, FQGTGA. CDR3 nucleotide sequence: TGTGCCAGCAGCCCAGTCGCCACAGATACGCAGTATTTT. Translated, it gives CASSPVATDTQYF. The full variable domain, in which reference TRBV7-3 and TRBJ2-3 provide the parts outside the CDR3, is GAGVSQTPSNKVTEKGKYVELRCDPISGHTALYWYRQSLGQGPEFLIYFQGTGAADDSGLPNDRFFAVRPEGSVSTLKIQRTERGDSAVYLCASSPVATDTQYFGPGTRLTVL.

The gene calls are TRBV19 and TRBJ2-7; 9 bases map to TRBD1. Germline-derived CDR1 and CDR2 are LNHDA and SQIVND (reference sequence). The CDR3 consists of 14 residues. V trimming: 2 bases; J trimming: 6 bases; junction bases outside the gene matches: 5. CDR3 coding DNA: TGTGCCAGTAGTATAACGGGACAGGGCGGCGAGCAGTACTTC. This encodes CASSITGQGGEQYF.

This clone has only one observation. The CDR3 DNA is TGTGCCAGCAGCGCGGGGGGTTCAGGCGATCAGCCCCAGCATTTT. It encodes CASSAGGSGDQPQHF. This chain links TRBV9 with TRBJ1-5; possibly TRBD1 for D (5 bases). Germline V lookup: CDR1 SGDLS, CDR2 YYNGEE. V gave up 3 bases and J gave up 5 bases, with 15 bases separating them. The CDR3 is 15 amino acids.

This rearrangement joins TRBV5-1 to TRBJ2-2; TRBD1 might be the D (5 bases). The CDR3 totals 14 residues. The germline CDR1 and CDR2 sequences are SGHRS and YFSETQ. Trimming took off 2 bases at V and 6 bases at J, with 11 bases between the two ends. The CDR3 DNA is TGCGCCAGCAGCTTTCCCAGGGCCCCCGGGGAGCTGTTTTTT. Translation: CASSFPRAPGELFF.

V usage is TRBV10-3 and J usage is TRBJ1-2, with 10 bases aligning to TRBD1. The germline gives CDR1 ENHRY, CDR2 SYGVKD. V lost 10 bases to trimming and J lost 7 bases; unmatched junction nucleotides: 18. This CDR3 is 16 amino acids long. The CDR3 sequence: CASRDRGRDQLGGYTF. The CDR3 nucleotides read TGTGCCAGCCGAGACAGGGGGCGCGATCAGTTAGGTGGCTACACCTTC.

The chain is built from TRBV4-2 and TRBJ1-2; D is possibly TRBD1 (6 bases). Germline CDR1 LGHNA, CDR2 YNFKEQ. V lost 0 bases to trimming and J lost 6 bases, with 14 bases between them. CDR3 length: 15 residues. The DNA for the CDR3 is TGTGCCAGCAGCCAAGATTTGCAACAGGGCGATGGCTACACCTTC. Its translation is CASSQDLQQGDGYTF.